Listed here are 7 T cell receptor beta chains from one sample, sequenced in a study of cytomegalovirus exposure and HLA in healthy donors (dated by TCRdb to about 2017). Library prep was done by the immunoSEQ multiplex PCR assay. The source is immuneACCESS, and TCRdb retained only in-frame sequences with V and J called. Part of the clones is not carried over; for the studies checked, unresolved V genes explain less than half of this, and the remainder is unexplained. Counted in this sample were approximately 300,000 clones; 70% to 90% of them appeared once. The ten largest account for 0.65% to 0.85% of the sample. Sequenced material: PBMCs. These receptors all come from a woman aged 18-29 years in good health and CMV-seronegative.

The gene calls are TRBV20-1 and TRBJ2-1; D gene unclear. Germline CDR1 DFQATT, CDR2 SNEGSKA (reference sequence). This CDR3 comprises 11 residues. Trimming removed 7 bases at V and 4 bases at J, with 8 bases between. The CDR3 DNA sequence: TGCAGTGTTCTCCAGTACAATGAGCAGTTCTTC. This translates into CSVLQYNEQFF.

The chain couples TRBV27 to TRBJ2-1; D is unresolved. V was shortened by 0 bases and J by 7 bases, with 7 bases between the two germline ends. The CDR3 extends over 13 amino acids. Germline V gene lookup returns CDR1 MNHEY and CDR2 SMNVEV (reference sequence). CDR3 amino acids: CASSLSNRNEQFF. For the CDR3, the DNA is TGTGCCAGCAGTTTATCCAACCGGAATGAGCAGTTCTTC.

The V gene is TRBV5-5, the J gene TRBJ2-1, with D maybe TRBD2 (6 bases). V lost 4 bases and J lost 9, with 23 bases in between. CDR3 length: 16 amino acids. CDR1 SGHKS and CDR2 YYEKEE come from the germline V gene (reference sequence). The DNA of the CDR3 is TGTGCCAGCAGCCAGGGCGGGACGTACGTAGCAGGTGAGCAGTTCTTC. The encoded protein is CASSQGGTYVAGEQFF. Using reference TRBV5-5 and TRBJ2-1 for the parts outside the CDR3, the full variable domain is DAGVTQSPTHLIKTRGQQVTLRCSPISGHKSVSWYQQVLGQGPQFIFQYYEKEERGRGNFPDRFSARQFPNYSSELNVNALLLGDSALYLCASSQGGTYVAGEQFFGPGTRLTVL.

V gene TRBV6-6 combines with J gene TRBJ2-1; 9 bases align to TRBD1. J was trimmed by 4 bases and V by 8 bases; bases with no gene match: 12. Germline CDR1 MNHNY, CDR2 SVGAGI (reference sequence). The CDR3 runs 16 residues. In DNA, the CDR3 is TGTGCCAGCTCCGCCGCAGGGGACAGGGCGTACAATGAGCAGTTCTTC. Translated: CASSAAGDRAYNEQFF.

The gene calls are TRBV7-2 and TRBJ2-6; 9 nucleotides agree with TRBD1. This CDR3 contains 17 residues. V lost 5 bases and J lost 2; bases outside the gene matches: 7. The germline V gene encodes CDR1 SGHTA and CDR2 FQGNSA. The CDR3 here is CASSPGTGRPGANVLTF. CDR3 nucleotides: TGTGCCAGCAGCCCCGGGACAGGGAGGCCTGGGGCCAACGTCCTGACTTTC.

The genes are TRBV27 and TRBJ2-7; no clear D. This CDR3 has 14 amino acids. Per the germline V gene, CDR1 is MNHEY and CDR2 is SMNVEV (reference sequence). Trimming pared 5 bases from V and 0 bases from J, leaving 11 bases between. The CDR3 loop is CASSPFWSSYEQYF. The CDR3, as DNA: TGTGCCAGCAGTCCCTTTTGGAGCTCCTACGAGCAGTACTTC.

V and J are TRBV10-2 and TRBJ2-1, with 8 bases lining up with TRBD2. V gave up 7 bases and J gave up 9 bases; unmatched junction bases: 8. The length of the CDR3 is 13 residues. Germline V gives CDR1 WSHSY, CDR2 SAAADI. The DNA of the CDR3 is TGCGCCAGCAACTCGCGGGAGGCTGGTGAGCAGTTCTTC. Translating gives CASNSREAGEQFF.